The TCR beta chain described here comes from a study of beta chain features in type 1 diabetes. For the study at large: Across the samples, approximately 98,000,000 sorted cells were examined in total.

A CD45RO/CCR7/CD25/CD127/CD95/CD27 panel sorted naive, central memory, regulatory and stem cell-like memory CD4+ cells. V was pared by 6 bases and J by 3 bases, with 5 bases of the junction left unmatched. Looked up from germline, CDR1 is MNHEY and CDR2 is SMNVEV (reference sequence). The CDR3 consists of 15 residues. Study-wide results and caveats: People with Type 1 diabetes carried modestly yet significantly shorter TCRB CDR3s in all four CD4+ subsets. Diminished insertions and augmented deletions at VDJ junctions characterized type 1 diabetes patients.

Every bit of the isolated RNA underwent reverse transcription, so sequencing read expressed TCRB transcripts. Samples of naive, central memory and regulatory T cells yielded a mean of around 3.7 million reads. Generated by immunoSEQ multiplex PCR, the TCRdb table keeps only in-frame clones and is missing some. The sample consists of about 400,000 clones, 10% to 15% of them appearing once. Details on this clone: What it binds is unknown.

Sequenced: naive CD4+ T cells from blood. This clonotype originated in a woman aged 18-30 years with type 1 diabetes. The chain has TRBV27 and TRBJ2-7; 13 positions match TRBD2. The CDR3 sequence: CASRTRTSGGYEQYF. The DNA for the CDR3 is TGTGCCAGCAGGACTCGGACTAGCGGGGGCTACGAGCAGTACTTC.